Listed below are T cell receptor beta chains from one sample, sequenced in a study of neurological immune-mediated disorders. TCRdb re-called the 5' RACE reads with MiXCR, one entry per CDR3 protein. The sample has fewer than 30,000 distinct CDR3 sequences; over 5% are singletons. The sequencing input was PBMCs. Receptor source: a woman aged 40 to 50 in good health. CDR3s include the opening cysteine and the closing phenylalanine or tryptophan. The size entry is marked missing in some rows and otherwise reads once, few, many or a size class.

J,V,size,length,CDR3
TRBJ2-2,TRBV5-1,many,15,CASAILQSNTGELFF
TRBJ1-1,TRBV20-1,many,13,CSAVSTGNTEAFF
TRBJ2-1,TRBV9,many,14,CASSVDLAGSPPFF
TRBJ2-1,TRBV29-1,many,14,CSVEGGTSGDEQFF
TRBJ2-1,TRBV15,many,16,CATSRDMDRGGNEQFF
TRBJ2-7,TRBV5-1,many,15,CASRSGNFLTYEQYF
TRBJ2-7,TRBV5-1,many,15,CASSYTLGGSYEQYF
TRBJ2-7,TRBV7-2,many,13,CASSSGLTYEQYF
TRBJ2-2,TRBV5-1,many,14,CASSSSPNTGELFF
TRBJ2-7,TRBV9,many,14,CASSPVGGSYEQYF
TRBJ2-3,TRBV7-9,many,13,CASSPPGPDTQYF
TRBJ2-7,TRBV27,many,14,CASSFRALSYEQYF
TRBJ2-3,TRBV20-1,NA,14,CSAERSGGTDTQYF
TRBJ1-1,TRBV3-1,many,14,CASSQDEVNTEAFF
TRBJ1-1,TRBV30,NA,14,CAWIGGQGNTEAFF
TRBJ1-1,TRBV20-1,many,14,CSASEPGQNTEAFF
TRBJ2-7,TRBV5-1,many,13,CASSLSGVYEQYF
TRBJ2-5,TRBV29-1,NA,13,CSAVTGGWETQYF
TRBJ2-3,TRBV12-3/TRBV12-4,many,15,CASSLYRGDTDTQYF
TRBJ2-2,TRBV5-1,NA,15,CDSSWRQANTGELFF
TRBJ2-2,TRBV20-1,many,13,CSALGPNTGELFF
TRBJ2-3,TRBV18,many,13,CASSPPSTDTQYF
TRBJ2-5,TRBV5-1,many,15,CASSPIRRPQETQYF
TRBJ2-6,TRBV10-3,many,15,CAIRGQGAGANVLTF
TRBJ2-1,TRBV3-1,many,16,CASSDSGPSSYNEQFF
TRBJ1-6,TRBV6-2/TRBV6-3,many,17,CASSRGGTPGTNSPLHF
TRBJ2-1,TRBV6-6,many,11,CASSYLDEQFF
TRBJ2-5,TRBV7-2,NA,15,CASSLVGLAGETQYF
TRBJ1-5,TRBV7-2,many,14,CASSLPGPRQPQHF
TRBJ2-3,TRBV5-5,many,15,CASSFVPGETDTQYF
TRBJ1-3,TRBV29-1,many,14,CSVELSSSGNTIYF
TRBJ2-2,TRBV28,many,14,CASRTGGRTGELFF
TRBJ1-2,TRBV7-9,many,14,CASSLVPGDPGYTF
TRBJ1-2,TRBV20-1,many,13,CSARDRTGAGYTF
TRBJ1-4,TRBV5-1,medium-sized,15,CASSKGGPGNEKLFF
TRBJ2-5,TRBV20-1,NA,14,CSAPGTSGQETQYF
TRBJ2-4,TRBV5-1,many,18,CASSLAGLADLAKNIQYF
TRBJ2-3,TRBV5-4,once,17,CASSSGGTGGSTDTQYF
TRBJ2-3,TRBV7-6,many,15,CASSLGTAWADTQYF
TRBJ2-5,TRBV7-2,once,13,CASSQGRVETQYF
TRBJ1-4,TRBV7-9,many,15,CASSLGDRVDEKLFF
TRBJ2-6,TRBV20-1,many,14,CSAEGRTGANVLTF
TRBJ1-3,TRBV18,many,16,CASSPFTGRRGNTIYF
TRBJ2-2,TRBV11-2,many,15,CASSLSGIFTGELFF
TRBJ1-4,TRBV12-3/TRBV12-4,many,15,CASSLGTGDNEKLFF